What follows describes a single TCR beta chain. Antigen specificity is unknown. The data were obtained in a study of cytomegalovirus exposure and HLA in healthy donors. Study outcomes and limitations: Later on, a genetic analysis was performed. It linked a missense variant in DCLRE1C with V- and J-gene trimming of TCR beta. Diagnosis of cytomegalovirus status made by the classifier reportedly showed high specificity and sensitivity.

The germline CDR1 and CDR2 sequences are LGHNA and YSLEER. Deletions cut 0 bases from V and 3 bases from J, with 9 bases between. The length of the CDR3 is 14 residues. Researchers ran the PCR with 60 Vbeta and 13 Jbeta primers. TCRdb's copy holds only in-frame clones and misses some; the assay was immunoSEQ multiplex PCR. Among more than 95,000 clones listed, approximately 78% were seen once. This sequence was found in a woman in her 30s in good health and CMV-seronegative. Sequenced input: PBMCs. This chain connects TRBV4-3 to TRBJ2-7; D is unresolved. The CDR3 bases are TGCGCCAGCAGCCAAGAGGGTCGAGGCTACGAGCAGTACTTC. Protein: CASSQEGRGYEQYF.